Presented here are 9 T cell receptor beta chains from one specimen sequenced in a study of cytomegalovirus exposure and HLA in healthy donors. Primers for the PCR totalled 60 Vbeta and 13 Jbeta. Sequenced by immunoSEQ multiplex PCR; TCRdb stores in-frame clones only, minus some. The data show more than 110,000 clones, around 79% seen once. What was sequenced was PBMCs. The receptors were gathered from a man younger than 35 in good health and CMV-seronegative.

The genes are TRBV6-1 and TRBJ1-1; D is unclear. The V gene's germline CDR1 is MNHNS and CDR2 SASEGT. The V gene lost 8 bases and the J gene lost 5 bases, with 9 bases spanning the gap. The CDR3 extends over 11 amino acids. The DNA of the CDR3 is TGTGCCAGCTCCCGCGGAACTGAAGCTTTCTTT. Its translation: CASSRGTEAFF.

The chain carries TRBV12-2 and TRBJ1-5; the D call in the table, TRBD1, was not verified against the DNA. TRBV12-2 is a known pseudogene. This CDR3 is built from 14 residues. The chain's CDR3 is CASRFYRGCQPQHF. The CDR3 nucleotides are TGTGCAAGTCGCTTTTACAGGGGTTGTCAGCCCCAGCATTTT.

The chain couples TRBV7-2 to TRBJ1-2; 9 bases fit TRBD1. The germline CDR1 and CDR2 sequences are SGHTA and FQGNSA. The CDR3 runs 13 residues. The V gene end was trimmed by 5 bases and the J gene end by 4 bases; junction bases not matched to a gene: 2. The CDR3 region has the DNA TGTGCCAGCAGCCAGGGACAGGGCTATGGCTACACCTTC. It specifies CASSQGQGYGYTF.

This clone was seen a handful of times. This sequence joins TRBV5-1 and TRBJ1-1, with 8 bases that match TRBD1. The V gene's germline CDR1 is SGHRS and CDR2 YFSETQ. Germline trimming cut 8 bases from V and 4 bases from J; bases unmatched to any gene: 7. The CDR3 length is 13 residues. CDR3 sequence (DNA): TGCGCCAGTTATCAGGGGGCAGGCACTGAAGCTTTCTTT. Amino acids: CASYQGAGTEAFF.

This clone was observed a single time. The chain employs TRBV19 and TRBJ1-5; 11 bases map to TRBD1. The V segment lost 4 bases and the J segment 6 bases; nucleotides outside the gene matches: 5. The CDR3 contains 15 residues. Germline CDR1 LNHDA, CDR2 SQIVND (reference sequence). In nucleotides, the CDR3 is TGTGCCAGTAGTACGGGACAGGGGGGAGGTCAGCCCCAGCATTTT. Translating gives CASSTGQGGGQPQHF.

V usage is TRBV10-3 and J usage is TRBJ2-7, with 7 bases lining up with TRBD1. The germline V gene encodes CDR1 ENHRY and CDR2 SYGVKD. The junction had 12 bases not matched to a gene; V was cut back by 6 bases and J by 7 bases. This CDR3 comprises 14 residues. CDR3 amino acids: CAISRDSLYEEQYF. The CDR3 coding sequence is TGTGCCATCAGCAGGGACAGCCTCTACGAGGAGCAGTACTTC.

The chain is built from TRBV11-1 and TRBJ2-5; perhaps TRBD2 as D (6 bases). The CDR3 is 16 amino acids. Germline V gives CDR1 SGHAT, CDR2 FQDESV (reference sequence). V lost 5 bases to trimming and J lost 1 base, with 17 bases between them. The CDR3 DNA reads TGTGCCAGCAGCGATTCCAGCGGAGGGCTCCAAGAGACCCAGTACTTC. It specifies CASSDSSGGLQETQYF.

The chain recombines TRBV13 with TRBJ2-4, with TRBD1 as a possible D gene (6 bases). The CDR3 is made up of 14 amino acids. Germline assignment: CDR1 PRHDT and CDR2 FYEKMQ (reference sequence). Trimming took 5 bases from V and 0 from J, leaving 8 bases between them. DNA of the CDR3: TGTGCCAGCAGCCGGACAGTAGCCAAAAACATTCAGTACTTC. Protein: CASSRTVAKNIQYF.

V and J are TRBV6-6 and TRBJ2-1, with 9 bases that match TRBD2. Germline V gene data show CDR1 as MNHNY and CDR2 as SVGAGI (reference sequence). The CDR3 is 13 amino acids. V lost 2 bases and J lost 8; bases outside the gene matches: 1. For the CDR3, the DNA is TGTGCCAGCAGTTACGGGACTAGCTATGAGCAGTTCTTC. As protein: CASSYGTSYEQFF.